The 23 T cell receptor beta chains listed next were all sequenced from one sample in a study of blood T cell repertoires in COVID-19. Assay used: immunoSEQ multiplex PCR; TCRdb lists only in-frame clones, some missing. The sample yields some 67,000 clones, 75% to 85% seen once. The sequenced sample consisted of peripheral blood. The receptors derive from a woman aged 55-69 years with acute or convalescent COVID-19.

The sample holds a few counts of this clone. The chain uses TRBV19 and TRBJ1-1, with D possibly matching TRBD1 (6 bases). CDR3 length equals 14 residues. Trimming took off 8 bases at V and 5 bases at J, with 18 bases between the two ends. Germline CDR1 reads LNHDA; CDR2 reads SQIVND (reference sequence). The CDR3 loop is CASSSGAGRTEAFF. DNA for the CDR3: TGTGCCAGTTCCTCGGGGGCCGGGAGGACTGAAGCTTTCTTT.

The chain links TRBV7-2 to TRBJ2-7; tentatively, D is TRBD2 (6 bases). The V end was cut by 2 bases, the J end by 2 bases, with 13 bases between. The germline V gene encodes CDR1 SGHTA and CDR2 FQGNSA. CDR3 size: 15 residues. In DNA form, the CDR3 reads TGTGCCAGCAGCTTAAGATCCTCGGGGGCCTACGAGCAGTACTTC. Translated, it gives CASSLRSSGAYEQYF.

This clone has at least ten counts. The chain recombines TRBV13 with TRBJ1-5, with 7 bases matching TRBD1. V was clipped by 4 bases and J by 0 bases; unmatched bases: 6. Germline CDR1 and CDR2: PRHDT and FYEKMQ (reference sequence). The CDR3 spans 16 residues. The CDR3 DNA sequence: TGTGCCAGCAGCTCTGCAGGGGGAAGTAGCAATCAGCCCCAGCATTTT. Translated: CASSSAGGSSNQPQHF. Full variable domain (remainder filled in from reference TRBV13 and TRBJ1-5): AAGVIQSPRHLIKEKRETATLKCYPIPRHDTVYWYQQGPGQDPQFLISFYEKMQSDKGSIPDRFSAQQFSDYHSELNMSSLELGDSALYFCASSSAGGSSNQPQHFGDGTRLSIL.

The chain joins TRBV4-3 to TRBJ1-2; D gene unclear. The CDR3 extends over 14 amino acids. Germline V gives CDR1 LGHNA, CDR2 YSLEER. Trimming left V 0 bases short and J 7 bases short, with 12 bases between. The CDR3 is CASSQDHQTSGYTF. The DNA for the CDR3 is TGCGCCAGCAGCCAAGATCATCAGACATCTGGCTACACCTTC.

V usage is TRBV4-2 and J usage is TRBJ2-7; D remains ambiguous. V was clipped by 0 bases and J by 3 bases, with 9 bases between them. Germline V gives CDR1 LGHNA, CDR2 YNFKEQ. The CDR3 consists of 14 residues. CDR3 in DNA: TGTGCCAGCAGCCAAGAAAGGCAGCGCTACGAGCAGTACTTC. This translates into CASSQERQRYEQYF.

The genes are TRBV5-4 and TRBJ2-7, with D maybe TRBD1 (5 bases). V was trimmed by 2 bases and J by 0 bases, leaving 9 bases between them. This CDR3 is 14 amino acids long. Germline CDR1 SGHNT, CDR2 YYREEE (reference sequence). In nucleotides, the CDR3 is TGTGCCAGCAGCTTTGGGGCTCACTCCTACGAGCAGTACTTC. Protein: CASSFGAHSYEQYF.

The V gene is TRBV9, the J gene TRBJ2-7; perhaps TRBD1 as D (6 bases). V lost 0 bases and J 6 bases, leaving 13 bases between the germline ends. The CDR3 is 14 residues long. Germline loops: CDR1 SGDLS, CDR2 YYNGEE. CDR3 sequence reads: CASSVARGSGEQYF. In DNA form, the CDR3 reads TGTGCCAGCAGCGTAGCCAGGGGAAGTGGCGAGCAGTACTTC.

The chain couples TRBV5-1 to TRBJ2-5; TRBD2 is a possible D gene (6 bases). The V gene lost 2 bases and the J gene lost 2 bases, with 10 bases spanning the gap. The CDR3 has 14 residues. CDR1 and CDR2 (germline): SGHRS, YFSETQ. The DNA of the CDR3 is TGCGCCAGCAGCTTCACTAGCCCTCAAGAGACCCAGTACTTC. Amino acid sequence: CASSFTSPQETQYF. The full variable domain, completed using reference TRBV5-1 and TRBJ2-5, is KAGVTQTPRYLIKTRGQQVTLSCSPISGHRSVSWYQQTPGQGLQFLFEYFSETQRNKGNFPGRFSGRQFSNSRSEMNVSTLELGDSALYLCASSFTSPQETQYFGPGTRLLVL.

V and J are TRBV12-5 and TRBJ1-1; D not certain. The CDR3 totals 13 residues. Germline V gives CDR1 LGHNT, CDR2 FRNRAP. Trimming pared 8 bases from V and 1 base from J, leaving 11 bases between. The chain's CDR3 is CASRAFTNTEAFF. The CDR3 DNA reads TGTGCTAGTCGAGCCTTTACGAACACTGAAGCTTTCTTT.

The chain joins TRBV4-3 to TRBJ2-7; TRBD1 is a possible D gene (6 bases). With 1 base removed from V and 3 bases from J, the gap between germline ends came to 7 bases. The CDR3 is 13 residues long. Germline loops: CDR1 LGHNA, CDR2 YSLEER. This CDR3 is CASSQGDNYEQYF. The CDR3 DNA is TGCGCCAGCAGCCAAGGGGACAACTACGAGCAGTACTTC.

V is TRBV4-1 and J is TRBJ2-1; possible D gene TRBD1, 5 bases. Trimming removed 0 bases from V and 5 bases from J, with 11 bases in between. The CDR3 length is 15 residues. CDR1 is MGHRA, CDR2 YSYEKL, per germline. The chain's CDR3 is CASSQDPAGNNEQFF. In DNA form, the CDR3 reads TGCGCCAGCAGCCAAGACCCGGCAGGGAACAATGAGCAGTTCTTC.

V is TRBV12-5 and J is TRBJ1-2; D may be TRBD1 (5 bases). Germline V gene data show CDR1 as LGHNT and CDR2 as FRNRAP. The CDR3 loop spans 14 amino acids. V gave up 7 bases and J gave up 0 bases, with 12 bases separating them. The CDR3 sequence is CASAKTAANYGYTF. The CDR3 nucleotides read TGTGCTAGTGCCAAGACAGCCGCTAACTATGGCTACACCTTC.

This clone showed up just once. J is TRBJ1-2 and V is TRBV30; D is undetermined. With 3 bases removed from V and 2 bases from J, the gap between germline ends came to 10 bases. Per the germline V gene, CDR1 is GTSNPN and CDR2 is SVGIG (reference sequence). The CDR3 length is 13 residues. The CDR3 reads CAWRKTTNYGYTF. The CDR3 nucleotides read TGTGCCTGGAGAAAAACTACCAACTATGGCTACACCTTC.

This chain uses TRBV28 with TRBJ1-2; 9 positions agree with TRBD1. The CDR3 spans 18 residues. The germline CDR1 and CDR2 sequences are MDHEN and SYDVKM. The trim removed 6 bases at V and 0 bases at J, leaving 14 bases unmatched. DNA for the CDR3: TGTGCCAGCAGCTGGCCGGGACAGGGTATGGGGGCTAACTATGGCTACACCTTC. This codes for CASSWPGQGMGANYGYTF.

The CDR3 sequence is CASSLTVDQPQHF. CDR3 bases: TGTGCCAGCAGCTTAACTGTAGATCAGCCCCAGCATTTT. The chain combines TRBV7-3 with TRBJ1-5, with D unclear. The CDR3 consists of 13 residues. V lost 0 bases and J 5 bases, leaving 5 bases between the germline ends. CDR1 and CDR2 (germline): SGHTA, FQGTGA.

The chain links TRBV9 to TRBJ2-2; D possibly corresponds to TRBD2 (6 bases). CDR3 length equals 17 residues. Germline-derived CDR1 and CDR2 are SGDLS and YYNGEE. The germline V and J ends were trimmed by 0 bases and 0 bases, with 12 bases remaining between them. The DNA for the CDR3 is TGTGCCAGCAGCGTAGACTTAGCGGTAACGAACACCGGGGAGCTGTTTTTT. Its protein product is CASSVDLAVTNTGELFF.

The chain recombines TRBV19 with TRBJ2-1, with D unresolved. This CDR3 comprises 15 residues. Germline V gene data show CDR1 as LNHDA and CDR2 as SQIVND (reference sequence). Trimming took 3 bases from V and 4 from J, leaving 13 bases between them. The CDR3, as DNA: TGTGCCAGTAGTATTGTGGTTTCGGTTTACAATGAGCAGTTCTTC. This gives the protein CASSIVVSVYNEQFF.

This clone was picked up one time. CDR3 DNA sequence: TGTGCCAGCAGCGCGACAGGGGCTAAAGATACGCAGTATTTT. It specifies CASSATGAKDTQYF. The chain links TRBV9 to TRBJ2-3, with TRBD1 matching 8 bases. This CDR3 region has 14 residues. Germline V CDR1 and CDR2: SGDLS, YYNGEE. V trimming: 3 bases; J trimming: 5 bases; junction bases outside the gene matches: 5. Looking up the rest from reference TRBV9 and TRBJ2-3 gives the full variable domain: DSGVTQTPKHLITATGQRVTLRCSPRSGDLSVYWYQQSLDQGLQFLIQYYNGEERAKGNILERFSAQQFPDLHSELNLSSLELGDSALYFCASSATGAKDTQYFGPGTRLTVL.

The CDR3: CASSSFGGANYGYTF. The DNA for the CDR3 is TGTGCCAGCAGCTCTTTCGGGGGAGCTAACTATGGCTACACCTTC. The chain combines TRBV5-4 with TRBJ1-2, with a tentative D call TRBD1 (5 bases). CDR1 is SGHNT and CDR2 is YYREEE in the germline V gene (reference sequence). CDR3 length: 15 amino acids. V was cut by 3 bases and J by 0 bases, with 12 bases left in between.

This rearrangement joins TRBV5-1 to TRBJ1-2; 8 bases align to TRBD1. The CDR3 is 14 residues long. Germline CDR1 and CDR2: SGHRS and YFSETQ. V lost 0 bases and J lost 4; bases outside the gene matches: 2. CDR3 protein: CASSLEGQVYGYTF. The CDR3 DNA follows: TGCGCCAGCAGCTTGGAGGGACAGGTCTATGGCTACACCTTC. The full variable domain, rest sourced from reference TRBV5-1 and TRBJ1-2, is KAGVTQTPRYLIKTRGQQVTLSCSPISGHRSVSWYQQTPGQGLQFLFEYFSETQRNKGNFPGRFSGRQFSNSRSEMNVSTLELGDSALYLCASSLEGQVYGYTFGSGTRLTVV.

The J gene is TRBJ1-3, the V gene TRBV9; 9 nucleotides match TRBD1. The germline V gene has CDR1 SGDLS and CDR2 YYNGEE. The CDR3 has 17 amino acids. The ends lost 2 bases at V and 1 base at J; junction bases unmatched: 7. The CDR3 region has the DNA TGTGCCAGCAGCGTGAGGTCGGACAGGGGTTCTGGAAACACCATATATTTT. Translation: CASSVRSDRGSGNTIYF.

The chain is built from TRBV5-8 and TRBJ1-1; D is undetermined. Germline V gene lookup returns CDR1 SGHTS and CDR2 YDEGEE. Trimming removed 0 bases at V and 6 bases at J, with 12 bases between. There are 14 residues in the CDR3. The CDR3 DNA reads TGTGCCAGCAGCTTGGGTCCGGGAGGAGCTGAAGCTTTCTTT. Its translation: CASSLGPGGAEAFF.

The chain uses TRBV3-1 (or the pseudogene TRBV3-2) and TRBJ1-6; D call uncertain. The V gene lost 5 bases and the J gene lost 10 bases, with 12 bases spanning the gap. Germline-derived CDR1 and CDR2 are LGHDT and YNNKEL (reference sequence). The CDR3 has 13 amino acids. The CDR3: CASSTHRGSPLHF. For the CDR3, the DNA is TGTGCCAGCAGCACCCACAGAGGGTCACCCCTCCACTTT.